A single sample gave rise to the 9 T cell receptor beta chains below, sequenced in a study of T cells expressing NK-cell markers. TCRdb reprocessed the 5' RACE reads, keeping one entry per CDR3 protein, no DNA. The sample table sets out approximately 380,000 distinct CDR3 sequences. What was sequenced was blood T cells: a sorted CD56 or NKG2C T cell subset, CD4+ or CD8+ T cells, or bulk PBMC T cells (not recorded which). The receptors were sampled from a man between 18 and 69 years old in good health.

The chain is built from TRBV20-1 and TRBJ1-5. This CDR3 contains 15 residues. In germline, CDR1 is DFQATT, CDR2 SNEGSKA (reference sequence). The CDR3 loop is CSARDHQHSNQPQHF.

The J gene is TRBJ2-5, the V gene TRBV11-2; TCRdb indicates TRBD2, and absent DNA this call remains unverified. The CDR3 totals 14 residues. In germline, CDR1 is SGHAT, CDR2 FQNNGV. CDR3 residues: CASSSGGGGETQYF. Full variable domain (outside the CDR3, taken from reference TRBV11-2 and TRBJ2-5): EAGVAQSPRYKIIEKRQSVAFWCNPISGHATLYWYQQILGQGPKLLIQFQNNGVVDDSQLPKDRFSAERLKGVDSTLKIQPAKLEDSAVYLCASSSGGGGETQYFGPGTRLLVL.

Here the CDR3 reads CASTIMPGSGNTIYF. V gene TRBV5-1 combines with J gene TRBJ1-3; TCRdb's D call of TRBD1 is untestable without DNA. This CDR3 region has 15 residues. From germline, CDR1 is SGHRS and CDR2 YFSETQ. Supplemented by reference TRBV5-1 and TRBJ1-3, the full variable domain reads KAGVTQTPRYLIKTRGQQVTLSCSPISGHRSVSWYQQTPGQGLQFLFEYFSETQRNKGNFPGRFSGRQFSNSRSEMNVSTLELGDSALYLCASTIMPGSGNTIYFGEGSWLTVV.

The chain has TRBV9 and TRBJ2-1; TCRdb's D gene call, TRBD1, goes unchecked for lack of DNA. The CDR3 extends over 17 amino acids. Germline assignment: CDR1 SGDLS and CDR2 YYNGEE. The CDR3 sequence is CASSVATTGGKNNEQFF.

V and J are TRBV20-1 and TRBJ2-5; no DNA is available, so the TRBD2 call from TCRdb remains unchecked. Germline V gene lookup returns CDR1 DFQATT and CDR2 SNEGSKA (reference sequence). The CDR3 is 15 residues long. CDR3 sequence: CSARDSFRAAETQYF.

V usage is TRBV2 and J usage is TRBJ2-7; checking the TCRdb D call of TRBD1 is not possible without DNA. The CDR3 consists of 15 residues. Germline-derived CDR1 and CDR2 are SNHLY and FYNNEI. The CDR3 region is CASSYSGGRRYEQYF.

The chain is built from TRBV12-3 or TRBV12-4 and TRBJ2-2; TCRdb indicates TRBD1, and absent DNA this call remains unverified. The CDR3 runs to 20 residues. The CDR3 region is CASTKTRGQSPLKNTGELFF.

This chain links TRBV9 with TRBJ2-4. The length of the CDR3 is 13 residues. The germline V gene encodes CDR1 SGDLS and CDR2 YYNGEE. This CDR3 reads CASSVGPQNIQYF.

CDR3 region: CASSRAGLAGNYEQYF. V usage is TRBV4-1 and J usage is TRBJ2-7; TCRdb calls TRBD2, which cannot be checked without DNA. Germline values: CDR1 MGHRA, CDR2 YSYEKL. This CDR3 comprises 16 residues.